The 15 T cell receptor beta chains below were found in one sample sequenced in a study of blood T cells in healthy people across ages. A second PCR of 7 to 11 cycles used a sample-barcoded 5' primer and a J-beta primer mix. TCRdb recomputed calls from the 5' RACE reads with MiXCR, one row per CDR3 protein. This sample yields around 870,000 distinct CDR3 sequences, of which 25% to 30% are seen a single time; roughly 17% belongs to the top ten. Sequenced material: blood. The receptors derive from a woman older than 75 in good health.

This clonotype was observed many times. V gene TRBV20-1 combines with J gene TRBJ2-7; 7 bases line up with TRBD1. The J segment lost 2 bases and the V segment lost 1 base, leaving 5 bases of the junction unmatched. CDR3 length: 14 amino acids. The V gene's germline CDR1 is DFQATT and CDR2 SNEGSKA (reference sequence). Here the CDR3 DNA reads TGCAGTGCTAGAGGAAAGACAGGGACCTACGAGCAGTACTTC. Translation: CSARGKTGTYEQYF.

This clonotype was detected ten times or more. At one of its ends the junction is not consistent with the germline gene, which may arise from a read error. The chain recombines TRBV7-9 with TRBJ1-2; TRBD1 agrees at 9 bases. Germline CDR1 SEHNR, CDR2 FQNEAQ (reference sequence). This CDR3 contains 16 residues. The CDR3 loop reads CASSNPGTGRNNGYTF. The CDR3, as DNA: TGTGCCAGCAGCAACCCCGGGACAGGGCGTAACAATGGCTACACCTTC.

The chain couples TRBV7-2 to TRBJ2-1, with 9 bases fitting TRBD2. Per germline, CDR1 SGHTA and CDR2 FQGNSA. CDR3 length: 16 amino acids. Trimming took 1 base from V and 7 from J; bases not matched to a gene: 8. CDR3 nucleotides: TGTGCCAGCAGCTTAGGAGGGACTAGCAGACGTAATGAGCAGTTCTTC. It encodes CASSLGGTSRRNEQFF. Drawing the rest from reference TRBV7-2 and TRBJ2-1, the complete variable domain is GAGVSQSPSNKVTEKGKDVELRCDPISGHTALYWYRQSLGQGLEFLIYFQGNSAPDKSGLPSDRFSAERTGGSVSTLTIQRTQQEDSAVYLCASSLGGTSRRNEQFFGPGTRLTVL.

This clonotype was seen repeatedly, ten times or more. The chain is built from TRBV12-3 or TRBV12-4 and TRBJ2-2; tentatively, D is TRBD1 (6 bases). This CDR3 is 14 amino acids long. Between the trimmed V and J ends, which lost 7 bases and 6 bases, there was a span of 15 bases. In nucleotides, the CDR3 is TGTGCCAGCAAGTTCGGGGCAGGGGCCGGGGAGCTGTTTTTT. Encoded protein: CASKFGAGAGELFF.

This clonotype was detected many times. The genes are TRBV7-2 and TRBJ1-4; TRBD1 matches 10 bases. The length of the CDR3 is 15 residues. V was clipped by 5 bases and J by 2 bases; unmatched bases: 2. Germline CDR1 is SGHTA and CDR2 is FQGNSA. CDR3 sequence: CASSQDRGTNEKLFF. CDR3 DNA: TGTGCCAGCAGCCAGGACAGGGGGACTAATGAAAAACTGTTTTTT.

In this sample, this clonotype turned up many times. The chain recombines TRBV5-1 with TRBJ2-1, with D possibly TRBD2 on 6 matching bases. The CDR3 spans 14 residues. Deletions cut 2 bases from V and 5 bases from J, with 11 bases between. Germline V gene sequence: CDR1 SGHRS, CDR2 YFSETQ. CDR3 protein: CASSFSGDNNEQFF. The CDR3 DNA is TGCGCCAGCAGCTTTTCGGGGGATAACAATGAGCAGTTCTTC.

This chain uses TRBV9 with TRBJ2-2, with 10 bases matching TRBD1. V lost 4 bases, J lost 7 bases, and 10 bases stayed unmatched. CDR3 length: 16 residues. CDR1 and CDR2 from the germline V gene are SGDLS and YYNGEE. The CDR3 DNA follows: TGTGCCAGCAGCACATACCGACAGGGGGCTTTCGGGGAGCTGTTTTTT. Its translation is CASSTYRQGAFGELFF. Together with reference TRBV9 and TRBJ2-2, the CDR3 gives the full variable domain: DSGVTQTPKHLITATGQRVTLRCSPRSGDLSVYWYQQSLDQGLQFLIQYYNGEERAKGNILERFSAQQFPDLHSELNLSSLELGDSALYFCASSTYRQGAFGELFFGEGSRLTVL.

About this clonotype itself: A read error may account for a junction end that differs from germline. The CDR3 protein is CGARLGRSLGDQYF. The DNA for the CDR3 is TGCGGTGCTAGACTAGGACGGAGCCTGGGGGACCAGTACTTC. The rearrangement uses TRBV20-1 and TRBJ2-5, with TRBD2 as a possible D gene (6 bases). The CDR3 spans 14 residues. CDR1 and CDR2 (germline): DFQATT, SNEGSKA (reference sequence).

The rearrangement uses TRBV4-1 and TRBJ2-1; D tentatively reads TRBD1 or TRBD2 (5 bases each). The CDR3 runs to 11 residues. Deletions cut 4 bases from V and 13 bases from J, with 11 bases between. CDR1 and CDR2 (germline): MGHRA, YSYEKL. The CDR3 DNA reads TGCGCCAGCAGCCTGGGACCACTCCAGTTCTTC. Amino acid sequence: CASSLGPLQFF.

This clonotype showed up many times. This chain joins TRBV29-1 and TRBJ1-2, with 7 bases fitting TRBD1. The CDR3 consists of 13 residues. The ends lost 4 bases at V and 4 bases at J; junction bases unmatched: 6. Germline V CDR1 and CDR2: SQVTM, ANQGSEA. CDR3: CSVGQGTPYGYTF. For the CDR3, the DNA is TGCAGCGTTGGACAGGGAACACCCTATGGCTACACCTTC.

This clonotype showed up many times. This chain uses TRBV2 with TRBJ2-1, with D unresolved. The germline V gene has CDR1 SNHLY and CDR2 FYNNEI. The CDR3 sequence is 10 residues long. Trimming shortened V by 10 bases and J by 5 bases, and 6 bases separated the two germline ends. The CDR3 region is CAKDHNEQFF. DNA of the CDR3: TGTGCCAAAGACCACAATGAGCAGTTCTTC.

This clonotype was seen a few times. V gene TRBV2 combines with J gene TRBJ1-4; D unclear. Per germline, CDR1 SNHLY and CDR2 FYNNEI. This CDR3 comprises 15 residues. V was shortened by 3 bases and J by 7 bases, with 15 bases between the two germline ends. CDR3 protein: CASSEQDKLGEKLFF. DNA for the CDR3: TGTGCCAGCAGTGAGCAAGATAAACTGGGTGAAAAACTGTTTTTT.

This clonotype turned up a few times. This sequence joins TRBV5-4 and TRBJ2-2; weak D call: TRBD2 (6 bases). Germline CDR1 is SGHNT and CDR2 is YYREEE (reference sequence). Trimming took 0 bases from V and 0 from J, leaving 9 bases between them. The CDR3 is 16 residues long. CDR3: CASSLETGANTGELFF. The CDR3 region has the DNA TGTGCCAGCAGCTTGGAGACGGGGGCGAACACCGGGGAGCTGTTTTTT.

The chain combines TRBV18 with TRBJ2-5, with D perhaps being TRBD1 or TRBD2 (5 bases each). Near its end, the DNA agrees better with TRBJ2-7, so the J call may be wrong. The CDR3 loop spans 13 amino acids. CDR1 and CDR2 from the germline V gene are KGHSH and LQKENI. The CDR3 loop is CASSPQGVIEQYF. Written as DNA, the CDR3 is TGTGCCAGCTCACCGCAGGGAGTCATCGAGCAGTACTTC.

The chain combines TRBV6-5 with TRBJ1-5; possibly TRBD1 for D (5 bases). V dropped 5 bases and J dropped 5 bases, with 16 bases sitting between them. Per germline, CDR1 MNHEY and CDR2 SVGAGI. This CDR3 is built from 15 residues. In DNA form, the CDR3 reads TGTGCCAGCAGTCCCTCAGGGAACGGCGATCAGCCCCAGCATTTT. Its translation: CASSPSGNGDQPQHF.